This T cell receptor (beta chain) appears in the sequencing data of a study of response to subunit inactivated influenza vaccine. This clonotype has only a few counts. Its specificity is unknown. Study-wide points: The authors put forward the suggestion that each seasonal influenza vaccination may bring in only a limited number of new T cells.

Germline trimming cut 1 base from V and 1 base from J; bases unmatched to any gene: 7. The CDR3 consists of 17 residues. Germline V lookup: CDR1 MDHEN, CDR2 SYDVKM. TCRdb processed the RT-PCR reads anew with MiXCR; each CDR3 protein has one entry. The sample has hundreds of thousands of distinct CDR3 sequences, about a sixth seen once. The TCR originated in a man aged 45-65 years who received an inactivated influenza vaccine. The rearrangement uses TRBV28 and TRBJ2-4; 7 nucleotides match TRBD2. The sequencing here drew on PBMCs from blood, taken 11 to 12 days after vaccination. The CDR3 DNA is TGTGCCAGCAGTTTATTGGGGGGGGATAACGCCAAAAACATTCAGTACTTC. The encoded protein is CASSLLGGDNAKNIQYF.